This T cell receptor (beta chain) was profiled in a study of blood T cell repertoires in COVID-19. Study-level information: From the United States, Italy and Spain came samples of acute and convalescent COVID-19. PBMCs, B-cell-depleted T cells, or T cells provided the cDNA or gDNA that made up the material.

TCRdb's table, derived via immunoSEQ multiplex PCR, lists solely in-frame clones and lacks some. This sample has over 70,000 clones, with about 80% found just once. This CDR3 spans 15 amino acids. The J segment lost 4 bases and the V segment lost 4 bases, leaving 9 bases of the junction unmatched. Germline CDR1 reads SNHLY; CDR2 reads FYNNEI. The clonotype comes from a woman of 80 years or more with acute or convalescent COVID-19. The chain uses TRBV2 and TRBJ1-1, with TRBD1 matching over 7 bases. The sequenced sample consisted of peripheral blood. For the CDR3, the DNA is TGTGCCAGCAGTGTCTTGGGACAGAGTTTCACTGAAGCTTTCTTT. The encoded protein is CASSVLGQSFTEAFF.